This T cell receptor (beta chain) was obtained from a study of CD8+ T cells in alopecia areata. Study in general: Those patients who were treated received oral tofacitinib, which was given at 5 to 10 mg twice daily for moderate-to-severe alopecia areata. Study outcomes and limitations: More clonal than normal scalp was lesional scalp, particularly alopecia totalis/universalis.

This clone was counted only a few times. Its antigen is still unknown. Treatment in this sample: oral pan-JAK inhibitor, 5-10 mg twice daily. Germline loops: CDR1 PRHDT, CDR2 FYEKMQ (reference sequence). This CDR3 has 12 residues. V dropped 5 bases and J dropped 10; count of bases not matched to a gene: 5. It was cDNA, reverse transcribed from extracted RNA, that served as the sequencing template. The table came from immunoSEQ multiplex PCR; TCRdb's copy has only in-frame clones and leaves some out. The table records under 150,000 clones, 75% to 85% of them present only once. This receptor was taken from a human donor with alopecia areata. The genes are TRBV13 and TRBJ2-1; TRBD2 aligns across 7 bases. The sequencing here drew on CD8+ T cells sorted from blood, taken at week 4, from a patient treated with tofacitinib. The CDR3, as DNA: TGTGCCAGCAGCACAGCGGGGAGCGAGCAGTTCTTC. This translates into CASSTAGSEQFF.